The rows below give T cell receptor beta chains drawn from one sample of a study of blood T cells in healthy people across ages. Each CDR3 protein is one row after TCRdb ran MiXCR on the 5' RACE reads. The sample includes about 1.4 million distinct CDR3 sequences, approximately 63% of them seen just once. Sequenced material: blood. The source is a man younger than 35 in good health. The CDR3 runs from the conserved cysteine through the conserved F or W. The order of the fields is J gene, V gene, clone size, D gene, CDR3 DNA, CDR3 protein. D genes are given only for firm matches. Only some rows state a clone size, as once, few, many or a class for expanded clones.

>TRBJ2-5|TRBV4-1|-|-
TGCGCCAGCAGAAAGGGGTCATACGGAGAGACCCAGTACTTC
CASRKGSYGETQYF
>TRBJ1-2|TRBV7-9|-|-
TGTGCCAGCAGCTTAGATACATTTGTGGATGGCTACACCTTC
CASSLDTFVDGYTF
>TRBJ2-7|TRBV6-2/TRBV6-3|few|-
TGTGCCAGCAGACCCCTGGGTCAGCGCTTCTGGGAGCAGTACTTC
CASRPLGQRFWEQYF
>TRBJ1-2|TRBV4-3|-|-
TGCGCCAGCAGCCACATTTCCGGCTATGGCTACACCTTC
CASSHISGYGYTF
>TRBJ2-5|TRBV6-2/TRBV6-3|-|-
TGTGCCAGCAGACCGACAGGAGAGACCCAGTACTTC
CASRPTGETQYF
>TRBJ2-5|TRBV4-1|-|-
TGCGCCAGCAGCCACCCTGACAGACGATCACAAGAGACCCAGTACTTC
CASSHPDRRSQETQYF
>TRBJ2-1|TRBV7-9|few|TRBD2
TGTGCCAGCAGCTTAGCTGCGGGGGGGCCACTCAATGAGCAGTTCTTC
CASSLAAGGPLNEQFF
>TRBJ2-7|TRBV27|-|-
TGTGCCAGCAGTCCTCAGGGGCCCTACTACGAGCAGTACTTC
CASSPQGPYYEQYF
>TRBJ2-7|TRBV28|-|-
TGTGCCAGCAGCACTCCGAGGGAGCAGTACTTC
CASSTPREQYF
>TRBJ2-7|TRBV5-6|-|-
TGTGCCAGCAGCTCCCTGGAGGGCAGGGGAGGGGACGAGCAGTACTTC
CASSSLEGRGGDEQYF
>TRBJ2-3|TRBV5-1|-|TRBD2
TGCGCCAGCAGCTTTCGGGGGGGCGAGACAGATACGCAGTATTTT
CASSFRGGETDTQYF
>TRBJ2-7|TRBV7-2|-|-
TGTGCCAGCTGTTTTTCAGGATCCTACGAGCAGTACTTC
CASCFSGSYEQYF
>TRBJ2-3|TRBV7-9|-|-
TGTGCCAGCAGCTTAAGGGGGGGCAGTAGCACAGATACGCAGTATTTT
CASSLRGGSSTDTQYF
>TRBJ2-3|TRBV28|few|-
TGTGCCAGCAGTTTCGTCAGGCCAGATACGCAGTATTTT
CASSFVRPDTQYF
>TRBJ2-1|TRBV4-1|many|-
TGCGCCAGCAGCCAGGCGCGCGGGTGGGACAATGAGCAGTTCTTC
CASSQARGWDNEQFF
>TRBJ1-5|TRBV27|-|-
TGTGCCAGCAGTTTCGGGAAGAATCAGCCCCAGCATTTT
CASSFGKNQPQHF
>TRBJ2-7|TRBV15|-|-
TGTGCCACCAGCAGAGGCGGCCTATCGGGCGAGCAGTACTTC
CATSRGGLSGEQYF
>TRBJ1-6|TRBV7-2|-|-
TGTGCCAGCAGCTTAGCGCTGCAGGGAAGACGCGTGGCACCCCTCCACTTT
CASSLALQGRRVAPLHF
>TRBJ2-7|TRBV5-1|-|-
TGCGCCAGCAGCTTGCTAGAGGCGGCCGAGCAGTACTTC
CASSLLEAAEQYF
>TRBJ2-5|TRBV7-8|-|TRBD1
TGTGCCAGCAGCTTCGGAGGACAGGGGGCCCTAGGGGAGCAGTACTTC
CASSFGGQGALGEQYF
>TRBJ1-2|TRBV20-1|few|-
TGCAGTGCTAGAGACAGGGAGAACTATGGCTACACCTTC
CSARDRENYGYTF
>TRBJ2-4|TRBV7-2|-|-
TGTGCCAGCAGCCCGGCACGGGTAGCCAAAAACATTCAGTACTTC
CASSPARVAKNIQYF
>TRBJ1-6|TRBV6-6|-|TRBD1
TGTGCCAGCAGTGACCAGACAGGGGGTCACGGTTCACCCCTCCACTTT
CASSDQTGGHGSPLHF